One sample yielded the 9 T cell receptor beta chains listed below, sequenced in a study of T cell changes during pregnancy in multiple sclerosis (dated by TCRdb to about 2019). The receptor library was made with the immunoSEQ multiplex PCR assay. The immuneACCESS repertoire file appears here via TCRdb, limited to in-frame rearrangements. These files lack a portion of the clones; in checked studies, under half of the deficit traces to unresolved V genes, and the cause of the others is not known. The sample records 40,000 to 65,000 clones, around 94% of which are singletons. The ten largest make up 0.25% of the sample. The sample here was CD4+ T cells from peripheral blood mononuclear cells, taken in the third trimester of pregnancy. Every receptor here comes from a female donor with multiple sclerosis, enrolled in a pregnancy study.

The V call is TRBV5-6, the J call TRBJ2-1, with a possible D match to TRBD1 (5 bases). The CDR3 runs 17 residues. Germline V gene lookup returns CDR1 SGHDT and CDR2 YYEEEE. V lost 4 bases and J lost 0, with 17 bases in between. CDR3 protein: CASSPPRQGSSYNEQFF. CDR3 sequence (DNA): TGTGCCAGCAGCCCCCCCCGGCAGGGAAGCTCCTACAATGAGCAGTTCTTC.

V usage is TRBV7-9 and J usage is TRBJ1-1; no reliable D call. CDR1 and CDR2 from the germline V gene are SEHNR and FQNEAQ (reference sequence). Trimming removed 3 bases from V and 5 bases from J, with 13 bases in between. The CDR3 runs to 14 residues. CDR3 nucleotides: TGTGCCAGCAGCTTTAGCGACCCGGGGACTGAAGCTTTCTTT. It is translated as CASSFSDPGTEAFF.

V gene TRBV7-2 combines with J gene TRBJ2-1; the D gene is possibly TRBD2 (6 bases). This CDR3 has 14 amino acids. Trimming took off 1 base at V and 7 bases at J, with 11 bases between the two ends. Germline assignment: CDR1 SGHTA and CDR2 FQGNSA. The CDR3 loop reads CASSLVAGLNEQFF. DNA for the CDR3: TGTGCCAGCAGCTTAGTGGCGGGATTGAATGAGCAGTTCTTC.

This clone showed up just once. This chain uses TRBV19 with TRBJ1-2; D gene ambiguous. Trimming took off 6 bases at V and 1 base at J, with 9 bases between the two ends. The CDR3 has 13 amino acids. The germline gives CDR1 LNHDA, CDR2 SQIVND (reference sequence). The CDR3 sequence is CASRSGVNYGYTF. CDR3 in DNA: TGTGCCAGTAGGTCCGGGGTTAACTATGGCTACACCTTC.

J is TRBJ1-3 and V is TRBV9; D is possibly TRBD1 (6 bases). The CDR3 is made up of 16 amino acids. V gave up 2 bases and J gave up 0 bases, with 12 bases separating them. CDR1 SGDLS and CDR2 YYNGEE come from the germline V gene. CDR3 amino acids: CASSVSGTTSGNTIYF. CDR3 nucleotide sequence: TGTGCCAGCAGCGTCTCCGGGACAACCTCTGGAAACACCATATATTTT.

This clone showed up just once. The V call is TRBV19, the J call TRBJ1-1; D gene ambiguous. V was trimmed by 9 bases and J by 12 bases, leaving 20 bases between them. This CDR3 contains 12 residues. CDR1 and CDR2 (germline): LNHDA, SQIVND (reference sequence). The CDR3 loop reads CASQRRGSAPFF. CDR3 DNA: TGTGCCAGCCAGAGGAGAGGCTCGGCCCCTTTCTTT.

The CDR3 bases are TGCGCCAGCACCCTGGATGAACAGGGGCGGACTGAAGCTTTCTTT. Its protein product is CASTLDEQGRTEAFF. V and J are TRBV5-1 and TRBJ1-1, with 7 bases identical to TRBD1. Losses at the gene ends were 6 bases for V and 5 bases for J; bases not matched to a gene: 13. The CDR3 extends over 15 amino acids. Per the germline V gene, CDR1 is SGHRS and CDR2 is YFSETQ.

The V call is TRBV7-9, the J call TRBJ2-3; D not resolved. Trimming pared 4 bases from V and 2 bases from J, leaving 10 bases between. This CDR3 contains 14 residues. Per germline, CDR1 SEHNR and CDR2 FQNEAQ (reference sequence). The CDR3, as DNA: TGTGCCAGCAGCTCCCTTACTTCCACAGATACGCAGTATTTT. Translated, it gives CASSSLTSTDTQYF.

This sequence joins TRBV6-6 and TRBJ2-1, with TRBD2 matching over 13 bases. This CDR3 contains 16 residues. The germline gives CDR1 MNHNY, CDR2 SVGAGI (reference sequence). Trimming removed 7 bases from V and 7 bases from J; junction bases left unmatched: 10. The DNA of the CDR3 is TGTGCCAGCACCAACGCCGCGGGACTAGCGGGAAATGAGCAGTTCTTC. Protein sequence: CASTNAAGLAGNEQFF.